Listed below are T cell receptor beta chains from one sample, sequenced in a study of CD8+CD57+ T cells in acquired aplastic anemia. TCRdb reanalysed the reads using MiXCR and keeps one entry per CDR3 protein. The table lists approximately 200,000 distinct CDR3 sequences, around 59% of them singletons, with 15% to 20% in the top ten. Sequenced material: sorted CD4+, CD8+, or CD8+CD57+ T cells (not recorded which) from PBMCs. The receptors stem from a human donor in good health, serving as a control. CDR3s include the opening cysteine and the closing phenylalanine or tryptophan. The order of the fields is V gene, J gene, CDR3 protein.

V gene: TRBV6-6; J gene: TRBJ1-2; CDR3 protein: CASTGTLANYGYTF
V gene: TRBV5-1; J gene: TRBJ1-3; CDR3 protein: CASSILGFSGNTIYF
V gene: TRBV7-2; J gene: TRBJ2-3; CDR3 protein: CASSPYDPAPDTQYF
V gene: TRBV20-1; J gene: TRBJ2-5; CDR3 protein: CSASERDPQETQYF
V gene: TRBV10-3; J gene: TRBJ1-6; CDR3 protein: CAISEIGGSPLHF
V gene: TRBV19; J gene: TRBJ1-4; CDR3 protein: CASGAGTGGNEKLFF
V gene: TRBV27; J gene: TRBJ2-7; CDR3 protein: CASGRDTSSYEQYF
V gene: TRBV7-3; J gene: TRBJ2-2; CDR3 protein: CASSPTGTVNTGELFF
V gene: TRBV9; J gene: TRBJ1-6; CDR3 protein: CASSVGSINSPLHF
V gene: TRBV6-1; J gene: TRBJ2-6; CDR3 protein: CANQGTGANVLTF
V gene: TRBV7-2; J gene: TRBJ1-1; CDR3 protein: CASSLETENTEAFF
V gene: TRBV5-1; J gene: TRBJ2-7; CDR3 protein: CASSSKRTDQYEQYF
V gene: TRBV9; J gene: TRBJ2-5; CDR3 protein: CASSVDVGLETQYF
V gene: TRBV25-1; J gene: TRBJ1-1; CDR3 protein: CASSESGQGSNTEAFF
V gene: TRBV2; J gene: TRBJ2-1; CDR3 protein: CASSEPTSGGYNEQFF
V gene: TRBV7-9; J gene: TRBJ2-2; CDR3 protein: CASSLAVPTNTGELFF
V gene: TRBV24-1; J gene: TRBJ2-7; CDR3 protein: CATSAEGEQYF
V gene: TRBV6-2/TRBV6-3; J gene: TRBJ1-6; CDR3 protein: CASSYSGARGNSPLHF
V gene: TRBV11-3; J gene: TRBJ2-3; CDR3 protein: CASSLDGTDDTQYF
V gene: TRBV7-3; J gene: TRBJ2-5; CDR3 protein: CASSISGGQETQYF
V gene: TRBV14; J gene: TRBJ1-1; CDR3 protein: CASSQLDRLNTEAFF
V gene: TRBV7-3; J gene: TRBJ2-1; CDR3 protein: CASSSGPTSRYNEQFF
V gene: TRBV2; J gene: TRBJ1-1; CDR3 protein: CASSETEGGTEAFF
V gene: TRBV24-1; J gene: TRBJ2-1; CDR3 protein: CATSVVGNEQFF
V gene: TRBV24-1; J gene: TRBJ1-2; CDR3 protein: CATSLRAANYGNTF
V gene: TRBV18; J gene: TRBJ2-3; CDR3 protein: CASSPGQDTQYF
V gene: TRBV7-8; J gene: TRBJ2-2; CDR3 protein: CASSSLARPDTGELFF
V gene: TRBV7-2; J gene: TRBJ2-7; CDR3 protein: CASSLAGTGGPYEQYF
V gene: TRBV20-1; J gene: TRBJ2-7; CDR3 protein: CSARLDSSYEQYF
V gene: TRBV24-1; J gene: TRBJ2-3; CDR3 protein: CVTSDRQGRTTTDTQYF
V gene: TRBV7-3; J gene: TRBJ1-4; CDR3 protein: CASSAPEGKLFF
V gene: TRBV7-8; J gene: TRBJ1-2; CDR3 protein: CASSLEGGQPPNYGYTF
V gene: TRBV29-1; J gene: TRBJ1-1; CDR3 protein: CSVNRGPNTEAFF
V gene: TRBV20-1; J gene: TRBJ2-1; CDR3 protein: CSARGGRVYSEQFF
V gene: TRBV5-8; J gene: TRBJ1-1; CDR3 protein: CASRTGTTEAFF
V gene: TRBV20-1; J gene: TRBJ2-7; CDR3 protein: CSVSTGSSYEQYF
V gene: TRBV20-1; J gene: TRBJ1-1; CDR3 protein: CSARGTGRDTEAFF
V gene: TRBV7-3; J gene: TRBJ2-3; CDR3 protein: CASSLGDSFTDTQYF
V gene: TRBV7-9; J gene: TRBJ1-1; CDR3 protein: CASSSPGTGMNTEAFF
V gene: TRBV20-1; J gene: TRBJ2-7; CDR3 protein: CSASRQGVQYF
V gene: TRBV7-6; J gene: TRBJ2-1; CDR3 protein: CASSLGLAEYNGQFF
V gene: TRBV27; J gene: TRBJ1-2; CDR3 protein: CASSLDREPANYGYTF
V gene: TRBV19; J gene: TRBJ1-1; CDR3 protein: CASSTVNTEAFF
V gene: TRBV3-1; J gene: TRBJ1-5; CDR3 protein: CASSQNLGGGLISNQPQHF
V gene: TRBV28; J gene: TRBJ1-2; CDR3 protein: CASSPMSLNYGYTF
V gene: TRBV7-9; J gene: TRBJ2-1; CDR3 protein: CASTPKGRGRYNEQFF